This TCR beta chain is drawn from a study of cytotoxic CD8 clonotypes in ibrutinib-treated CLL. Study summary: Results showed some 24 partial and 2 complete responses; following median roughly 66 months, roughly 14 remained remitted, approximately twelve advanced.

Broader study findings: Treatment left the uncommon public clonotypes either contracted or stable in frequency.

With regard to this clone: What it binds is unknown.

Germline V gene lookup returns CDR1 SGHRS and CDR2 YFSETQ. CDR3 length equals 15 residues. V was pared by 2 bases and J by 8 bases, with 17 bases between. TCRdb's copy holds only in-frame clones and misses some; the assay was immunoSEQ multiplex PCR. The data contain tens of thousands of clones, roughly 86% of them singletons. The receptor's source is a human donor with chronic lymphocytic leukemia. This specimen was PBMCs, taken before ibrutinib treatment. V and J are TRBV5-1 and TRBJ2-1; D gene unclear. The CDR3 sequence is CASSLPGPSADEQFF. For the CDR3, the DNA is TGCGCCAGCAGCTTACCCGGGCCTTCCGCGGATGAGCAGTTCTTC.